These T cell receptor beta chains were read from a single sample in a study of T-cell reconstitution after alpha-beta-depleted transplantation in children. TCRdb recomputed calls from the PCR reads with MiXCR, one row per CDR3 protein. The profile shows 550,000 to 800,000 distinct CDR3 sequences, around 13% of them singletons. The material sequenced was PBMCs, taken before TCRalphabeta/CD19-depleted stem cell transplant. All receptors derive from a girl aged 2 to 10 with congenital amegakaryocytic thrombocytopenia, due to receive a stem cell transplant. Both conserved end residues are part of each CDR3. A D gene is named only where the DNA matches it firmly. Clone size is shown for a subset of rows, as once, few, many or a class of expanded clone.

>TRBJ2-1|many|TRBV29-1|TRBD2
TGCAGCGGTCTGAGACACCTGGGACTAGCGGGAGATCGTGAGCAGTTCTTC
CSGLRHLGLAGDREQFF
>TRBJ2-1|.|TRBV7-3|.
TGTGCCAGCAGCCGGAGTGACGGAAGCTCCTACAATGAGCAGTTCTTC
CASSRSDGSSYNEQFF
>TRBJ2-3|many|TRBV9|.
TGTGCCAGCAGCGCCGTGGGGGCAGATACGCAGTATTTT
CASSAVGADTQYF
>TRBJ2-7|.|TRBV10-2|TRBD1
TGCGCCAGCAGTGCCGTAAGGACAGGTTCGTCCTACGAGCAGTACTTC
CASSAVRTGSSYEQYF
>TRBJ2-1|many|TRBV7-6|TRBD2
TGTGCCAGCAGCTCCGGGACTAGCGGGAGTGGGTCCTACAATGAGCAGTTCTTC
CASSSGTSGSGSYNEQFF
>TRBJ2-1|many|TRBV20-1|TRBD2
TGCAGTGCGGCGTATGGGGCTAGCGGGCTCCTAGGGTTCTTC
CSAAYGASGLLGFF
>TRBJ2-3|few|TRBV5-1|.
TGCGCCAGCAGCTTGGGCTCCCAACAGGCAGATACGCAGTATTTT
CASSLGSQQADTQYF
>TRBJ2-1|.|TRBV20-1|TRBD2
TGCAGTGCCCAGGACCCGGGCTTAGCGGGAGGAGACTCCTACAATGAGCAGTTCTTC
CSAQDPGLAGGDSYNEQFF
>TRBJ2-1|.|TRBV7-6|TRBD2
TGTGCCAGCAGCCCAATGACTAGCGGTTACAATGAGCAGTTCTTC
CASSPMTSGYNEQFF
>TRBJ2-1|many|TRBV28|.
TGTGCCAGCAGTTTACAATTCCGGGACGGGCAGTTCTTC
CASSLQFRDGQFF
>TRBJ2-7|few|TRBV5-1|.
TGCGCCAGCAGCAGGGACAAGCTAATCTACGAGCAGTACTTC
CASSRDKLIYEQYF
>TRBJ1-1|few|TRBV6-5|TRBD1
TGTGCCAGCAGTTACGCAGGGACAGGGGAAAAAGCTTTCTTT
CASSYAGTGEKAFF
>TRBJ1-3|many|TRBV12-3/TRBV12-4|.
TGTGCCAGCAGTTTAAGGGTGTTGGGGCAGCGAAACACCATATATTTT
CASSLRVLGQRNTIYF
>TRBJ2-7|few|TRBV20-1|.
TGCAGTGCCAGCGATGCAGGGGGGCCCTACGAGCAGTACTTC
CSASDAGGPYEQYF
>TRBJ2-7|many|TRBV20-1|.
TGCAGTGCCGCGCTGGCGGGACAAAACTACGAGCAGTACTTC
CSAALAGQNYEQYF
>TRBJ1-2|many|TRBV25-1|.
TGTGCCAACCCCACGATCTATGGCTACACCTTC
CANPTIYGYTF
>TRBJ2-1|.|TRBV25-1|.
TGTGCCAGCAGTGTCGGGATCTCGGACCCGCAGTTCTTC
CASSVGISDPQFF